This T cell receptor beta chain is from a study of PD-1 blockade in classical Hodgkin lymphoma. The overall study: A 3 mg/kg intravenous dose of nivolumab was received by patients every 2 weeks. General observations from the study: It was CD4+ TCR diversity, not CD8+, that rose significantly by C4D1. Newly diagnosed patients were reported to exhibit reduced baseline TCR diversity relative to healthy donors.

Method: immunoSEQ multiplex PCR; TCRdb's copy keeps in-frame clones and lacks some. The sample carries roughly 150,000 clones, nearly 80% recorded once. This clone was seen just once. As yet, its antigen is unknown. Relapse after autologous stem cell transplantation occurred in every patient, and brentuximab vedotin exposure varied. Between the trimmed V and J ends, which lost 3 bases and 3 bases, there was a span of 14 bases. The CDR3 length is 16 residues. Germline CDR1 is MNHEY and CDR2 is SMNVEV (reference sequence). This chain uses TRBV27 with TRBJ2-2; D gene ambiguous. The material sequenced was peripheral blood mononuclear cells (PBMCs), taken before the second cycle of nivolumab. The clonotype comes from a human donor with classical Hodgkin lymphoma. The CDR3 DNA follows: TGTGCCAGCAGTTTCTTTGTGGCGTCGCACACCGGGGAGCTGTTTTTT. Its translation: CASSFFVASHTGELFF.